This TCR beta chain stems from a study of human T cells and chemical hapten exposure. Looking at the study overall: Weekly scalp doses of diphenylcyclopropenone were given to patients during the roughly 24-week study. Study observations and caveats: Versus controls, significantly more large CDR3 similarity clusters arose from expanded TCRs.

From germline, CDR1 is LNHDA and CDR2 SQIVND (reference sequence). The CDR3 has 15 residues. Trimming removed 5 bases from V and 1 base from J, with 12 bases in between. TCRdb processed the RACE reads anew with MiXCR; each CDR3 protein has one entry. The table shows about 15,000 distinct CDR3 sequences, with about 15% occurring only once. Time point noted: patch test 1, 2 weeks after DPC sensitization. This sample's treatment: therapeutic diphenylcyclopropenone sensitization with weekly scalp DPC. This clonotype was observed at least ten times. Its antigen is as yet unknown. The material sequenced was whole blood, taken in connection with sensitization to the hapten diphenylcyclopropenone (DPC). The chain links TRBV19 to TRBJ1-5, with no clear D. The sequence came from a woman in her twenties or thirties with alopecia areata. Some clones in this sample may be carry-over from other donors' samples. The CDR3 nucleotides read TGTGCCAGTAGTTTAGGTCTTGAGAGCAATCAGCCCCAGCATTTT. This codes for CASSLGLESNQPQHF.